The 19 T cell receptor beta chains given below trace back to one sample, sequenced in a study of blood T cell repertoires in COVID-19 (dated by TCRdb to 2018 to 2021). Library preparation employed the immunoSEQ multiplex PCR assay. Here the immuneACCESS table is served through TCRdb, limited to in-frame sequences with V and J called. Missing clones are a known gap in these copies; in checked studies unresolved V genes cover under half, and the rest lacks a known reason. The sample yields 360,000 or so clones; roughly 87% were counted once. The top ten clones comprise 2.5% to 3% of the sample. What was sequenced was PBMCs or T cells enriched from blood (not recorded which). The receptors were sampled from a woman aged 25 to 39 who had recovered from COVID-19.

This chain links TRBV5-1 with TRBJ1-1; tentative D call: TRBD1 (6 bases). CDR1 and CDR2 (germline): SGHRS, YFSETQ. Trimming left V 4 bases short and J 5 bases short, with 15 bases between. This CDR3 is 14 amino acids long. The CDR3 DNA sequence: TGCGCCAGCAGCCTATGGGACAAAGGGACTGAAGCTTTCTTT. Protein: CASSLWDKGTEAFF.

The rearrangement joins TRBV14 to TRBJ2-5, with 8 bases matching TRBD1. This CDR3 has 13 amino acids. V dropped 6 bases and J dropped 2; count of bases not matched to a gene: 2. CDR1 and CDR2 (germline): SGHDN, FVKESK. CDR3 bases: TGTGCCAGCAGTAGGGACAGGCAAGAGACCCAGTACTTC. Translation: CASSRDRQETQYF.

The rearrangement uses TRBV5-5 and TRBJ2-5; 8 bases are a match to TRBD1. This CDR3 has 16 amino acids. CDR1 SGHKS and CDR2 YYEKEE come from the germline V gene (reference sequence). V lost 1 base and J lost 1; bases outside the gene matches: 6. The CDR3 spells CASSLQPGQGQETQYF. The CDR3 bases are TGTGCCAGCAGCTTGCAACCTGGACAGGGCCAAGAGACCCAGTACTTC.

In this sample, this clone turned up a few times. This rearrangement joins TRBV10-2 to TRBJ2-5; 10 bases line up with TRBD2. The CDR3 covers 15 residues. Germline values: CDR1 WSHSY, CDR2 SAAADI. V shed 3 bases, J shed 5 bases, and the junction held 6 bases outside the gene matches. The CDR3 is CASSDRAGGMETQYF. CDR3 coding DNA: TGCGCCAGCAGTGACCGAGCGGGGGGGATGGAGACCCAGTACTTC.

The rearrangement links TRBV6-9 to TRBJ2-1; maybe TRBD2 (6 bases). This CDR3 contains 17 residues. Trimming stripped 2 bases from V and 4 bases from J, with 18 bases between. The germline gives CDR1 MNHGY, CDR2 SVAAGI. CDR3 coding DNA: TGTGCCAGCAGTTATCGCTGGGCGGACTACCAATACAATGAGCAGTTCTTC. It specifies CASSYRWADYQYNEQFF.

The chain employs TRBV6-1 and TRBJ2-7, with 9 bases aligning to TRBD1. Looked up from germline, CDR1 is MNHNS and CDR2 is SASEGT. J lost 2 bases, V lost 0 bases, and 5 bases had no gene match. This CDR3 spans 16 amino acids. In DNA form, the CDR3 reads TGTGCCAGCAGTGAAGCGGTACAGGGGGCGACCTACGAGCAGTACTTC. Residues: CASSEAVQGATYEQYF.

V is TRBV29-1 and J is TRBJ1-1; D gene unclear. V lost 2 bases and J lost 4, with 11 bases in between. Germline V gene sequence: CDR1 SQVTM, CDR2 ANQGSEA. The CDR3 contains 13 residues. The CDR3 reads CSVESGSGTEAFF. Here the CDR3 DNA reads TGCAGCGTTGAATCGGGTTCCGGCACTGAAGCTTTCTTT.

This rearrangement joins TRBV19 to TRBJ1-2; 9 bases map to TRBD1. The length of the CDR3 is 14 residues. J gave up 3 bases and V 5 bases, and 4 bases lay outside the gene matches. In germline, CDR1 is LNHDA, CDR2 SQIVND (reference sequence). The DNA of the CDR3 is TGTGCCAGTAGTTTGGACAGGGGAGACTATGGCTACACCTTC. This gives the protein CASSLDRGDYGYTF.

This clone has just a few counts. The V call is TRBV7-8, the J call TRBJ1-4; 12 bases align to TRBD1. CDR1 is SGHVS, CDR2 FQNEAQ, per germline. This CDR3 is 17 amino acids long. V was clipped by 7 bases and J by 8 bases; unmatched bases: 14. CDR3 sequence (DNA): TGTGCCAGCACGGCCGGGACAGGGGGCTTATTCATGGAAAAACTGTTTTTT. Residues: CASTAGTGGLFMEKLFF. Variable domain in full (rest from reference TRBV7-8 and TRBJ1-4): GAGVSQSPRYKVAKRGQDVALRCDPISGHVSLFWYQQALGQGPEFLTYFQNEAQLDKSGLPSDRFFAERPEGSVSTLKIQRTQQEDSAVYLCASTAGTGGLFMEKLFFGSGTQLSVL.

V usage is TRBV25-1 and J usage is TRBJ2-7; 13 bases match TRBD2. The CDR3 is made up of 15 amino acids. Germline V gene lookup returns CDR1 MGHDK and CDR2 SYGVNS. The J segment lost 2 bases and the V segment lost 4 bases, leaving 2 bases of the junction unmatched. CDR3 DNA sequence: TGTGCCAGCAGTGCCGGACTAGCGGGAGCCTACGAGCAGTACTTC. This sequence encodes CASSAGLAGAYEQYF.

This clone appeared a few times. This sequence joins TRBV7-9 and TRBJ2-1; 11 nucleotides agree with TRBD2. CDR1 and CDR2 from the germline V gene are SEHNR and FQNEAQ (reference sequence). J was trimmed by 6 bases and V by 2 bases; bases with no gene match: 3. This CDR3 contains 15 residues. As DNA, the CDR3 is TGTGCCAGCAGCTTACTAGCGGGAGGACCCAATGAGCAGTTCTTC. It is translated as CASSLLAGGPNEQFF.

The chain links TRBV9 to TRBJ1-1; a possible D gene is TRBD1 (5 bases). Germline CDR1 and CDR2: SGDLS and YYNGEE. This CDR3 region has 14 residues. Trimming shortened V by 1 base and J by 1 base, and 8 bases separated the two germline ends. CDR3: CASSVLDTNTEAFF. In nucleotides, the CDR3 is TGTGCCAGCAGCGTACTGGACACGAACACTGAAGCTTTCTTT.

The genes are TRBV3-1 (or the pseudogene TRBV3-2) and TRBJ1-4, with D perhaps matching TRBD1 (5 bases). Germline V gives CDR1 LGHDT, CDR2 YNNKEL (reference sequence). The CDR3 spans 16 residues. The V and J ends lost 3 bases and 7 bases respectively, with 18 bases between them. CDR3 in amino acids: CASSQNPAQGSEKLFF. The CDR3, as DNA: TGTGCCAGCAGCCAGAACCCGGCCCAGGGTAGTGAAAAACTGTTTTTT.

The chain employs TRBV3-1 (or the pseudogene TRBV3-2) and TRBJ2-1; TRBD1 might be the D (6 bases). CDR1 and CDR2 (germline): LGHDT, YNNKEL (reference sequence). The CDR3 is made up of 11 amino acids. The ends were cut back, 5 bases at V and 8 bases at J, with 7 bases in the middle. The CDR3 is CASSYRDEQFF. CDR3 DNA sequence: TGTGCCAGCAGCTACAGGGATGAGCAGTTCTTC.

The chain combines TRBV5-1 with TRBJ2-7; tentatively, D is TRBD2 (5 bases). The V and J ends lost 3 bases and 4 bases respectively, with 14 bases between them. CDR1 and CDR2 (germline): SGHRS, YFSETQ. The CDR3 length is 14 residues. CDR3 sequence reads: CASSSRTGLYEQYF. In nucleotides, the CDR3 is TGCGCCAGCAGCTCTCGGACTGGACTGTACGAGCAGTACTTC.

V and J are TRBV5-1 and TRBJ2-3; 8 bases fit TRBD1. The germline V gene has CDR1 SGHRS and CDR2 YFSETQ. The CDR3 has 14 residues. Trimming at V came to 7 bases and at J to 3 bases, leaving 7 bases not matched to a gene. CDR3 protein: CASRRTGSTDTQYF. The CDR3 nucleotides are TGCGCCAGCCGTCGGACAGGGTCAACAGATACGCAGTATTTT.

This sequence joins TRBV6-6 and TRBJ2-5, with D possibly matching TRBD2 (6 bases). The germline V and J ends were trimmed by 6 bases and 2 bases, with 19 bases remaining between them. CDR1 MNHNY and CDR2 SVGAGI come from the germline V gene (reference sequence). The CDR3 runs to 16 residues. CDR3 in amino acids: CASSPTGVKIQETQYF. CDR3 bases: TGTGCCAGCAGCCCAACGGGGGTCAAGATACAAGAGACCCAGTACTTC.

As DNA, the CDR3 is TGTGCCAGCAGATATGTACGTGGCGGGGCAAACACCGGGGAGCTGTTTTTT. Translation gives CASRYVRGGANTGELFF. The chain has TRBV27 and TRBJ2-2; a weak D match, TRBD2 (6 bases). Trimming removed 6 bases from V and 2 bases from J, with 19 bases in between. Germline V gene data show CDR1 as MNHEY and CDR2 as SMNVEV (reference sequence). The CDR3 covers 17 residues.

This rearrangement joins TRBV3-1 (or the pseudogene TRBV3-2) to TRBJ1-1; D is possibly TRBD1 (6 bases). Germline loops: CDR1 LGHDT, CDR2 YNNKEL (reference sequence). V lost 2 bases, J lost 9 bases, and 13 bases lay in between. The CDR3 has 13 residues. The DNA for the CDR3 is TGTGCCAGCAGCCAATCGTACAGGGAGAAAGCTTTCTTT. The encoded protein is CASSQSYREKAFF.